The rows below give T cell receptor beta chains drawn from one sample of a study of Ad26.COV2.S vaccination and SARS-CoV-2 variants. Only in-frame clones appear in the TCRdb table, and some are missing; sequencing was by immunoSEQ multiplex PCR. The sample has more than 400,000 clones; about 90% are singletons. This sample comprised peripheral blood, obtained in a trial of Ad26.COV2.S vaccine versus placebo. Every receptor here comes from a person aged 18-60 years who received the Ad26.COV2.S COVID-19 vaccine or a placebo. CDR3s include the opening cysteine and the closing phenylalanine or tryptophan. A D gene is named only where the DNA matches it firmly.

v_gene	j_gene	d_gene	CDR3nt	CDR3aa
TRBV5-5	TRBJ2-2	.	TGTGCCAGCAGCCGCGGGACGAACACCGGGGAGCTGTTTTTT	CASSRGTNTGELFF
TRBV5-4	TRBJ2-7	.	TGTGCCAGCAGCCCACAGGGCAACGCCTACGAGCAGTACTTC	CASSPQGNAYEQYF
TRBV5-5	TRBJ2-7	.	TGTGCCAGCAGCTCGTCCCCTAGTCGCGAGCAGTACTTC	CASSSSPSREQYF
TRBV2	TRBJ1-1	.	TGTGCCAGCAGTGTCAACGGACGGATGAACACTGAAGCTTTCTTT	CASSVNGRMNTEAFF
TRBV14	TRBJ1-4	.	TGTGCCAGCCCCCTGGTTTGGGTGACTAATGAAAAACTGTTTTTT	CASPLVWVTNEKLFF
TRBV19	TRBJ2-4	TRBD1	TGTGCCAGTAGTCCGGGACAGGGGAACGGACTTGCCAAAAACATTCAGTACTTC	CASSPGQGNGLAKNIQYF
TRBV29-1	TRBJ2-3	TRBD1	TGCAGCGTGGGACAGTTAGTTGGGGATACGCAGTATTTT	CSVGQLVGDTQYF
TRBV3-1/TRBV3-2	TRBJ1-5	TRBD1	TGTGCCAGCAGCCAATCCGGGACAGGGTGGAATCAGCCCCAGCATTTT	CASSQSGTGWNQPQHF
TRBV20-1	TRBJ2-5	TRBD1	TGCAGTGCTAGTGAACCGGGACAGGGATTAGGGGAGACCCAGTACTTC	CSASEPGQGLGETQYF
TRBV13	TRBJ1-1	TRBD1	TGTGCCAGCAGCTCTGCCGGGACAGGGGGCGCGAGGGTTGAAGCTTTCTTT	CASSSAGTGGARVEAFF
TRBV25-1	TRBJ2-5	.	TGTGCCAGCAGTGAAGCAATCCTGGGACGAGGGGAGACCCAGTACTTC	CASSEAILGRGETQYF
TRBV5-1	TRBJ2-3	.	TGCGCCAGCAGCCTCCGCCCGGGGGATACGCAGTATTTT	CASSLRPGDTQYF
TRBV28	TRBJ2-2	.	TGTGCCAGCAGTTTGACGAACACCGGGGAGCTGTTTTTT	CASSLTNTGELFF
TRBV7-2	TRBJ1-5	TRBD1	TGTGCCAGCAGCTGGGCGGGACAGGGAGGAAATCAGCCCCAGCATTTT	CASSWAGQGGNQPQHF